This passage covers 11 T cell receptor beta chains from one sample sequenced in a study of CD8 T cells in Susac syndrome (dated by TCRdb to about 2019). Preparation of the library involved the immunoSEQ multiplex PCR assay. RNA was extracted using the RNeasy kit, and about 0.5 to 1 microgram was reverse transcribed with random hexamers. Starting from the raw public reads, TCRdb applied fastp trimming at Q25, assembled clones with MiXCR and retained in-frame beta chains. Records with the same CDR3 protein are collapsed into one entry carrying the most frequent genes and DNA. The sample includes 150,000 to 200,000 distinct CDR3 sequences, with roughly 93% observed a single time. Jointly, the top ten make up over 0.11% of the sample. Sample: CD4+ T cells from PBMCs. The receptors here all came from a human donor in good health.

The V call is TRBV7-6, the J call TRBJ1-1; tentatively, D is TRBD1 (5 bases). This CDR3 comprises 13 residues. Trimming shortened V by 4 bases and J by 1 base, and 7 bases separated the two germline ends. Germline lookup yields CDR1 SGHVS and CDR2 FNYEAQ. DNA of the CDR3: TGTGCCAGCAGCTCCAGGGAGAACACTGAAGCTTTCTTT. It specifies CASSSRENTEAFF.

This chain connects TRBV6-5 to TRBJ1-1, with a tentative D call TRBD1 (5 bases). This CDR3 spans 14 amino acids. V was clipped by 2 bases and J by 0 bases, with 7 bases between them. Germline assignment: CDR1 MNHEY and CDR2 SVGAGI. The CDR3 reads CASSYLRVNTEAFF. The CDR3 DNA is TGTGCCAGCAGTTACCTCAGGGTGAACACTGAAGCTTTCTTT.

V gene TRBV6-1 combines with J gene TRBJ2-7; the D gene is possibly TRBD1 (5 bases). V was cut by 4 bases and J by 3 bases, with 10 bases left in between. Germline lookup yields CDR1 MNHNS and CDR2 SASEGT. This CDR3 has 13 amino acids. CDR3 bases: TGTGCCAGCAGTGCCTTGGGGCACTACGAGCAGTACTTC. Its translation: CASSALGHYEQYF.

Here the CDR3 reads CASTTAQQGGGYTF. The CDR3, as DNA: TGTGCCAGCACCACGGCCCAACAGGGAGGAGGCTACACCTTC. The chain joins TRBV7-2 to TRBJ1-2; D might be TRBD1 (6 bases). CDR1 and CDR2 from the germline V gene are SGHTA and FQGNSA. V lost 7 bases to trimming and J lost 8 bases, with 20 bases between them. The length of the CDR3 is 14 residues.

The chain carries TRBV2 and TRBJ2-3; weak D call: TRBD2 (7 bases). V gave up 6 bases and J gave up 3 bases, with 19 bases separating them. The V gene's germline CDR1 is SNHLY and CDR2 FYNNEI. This CDR3 spans 16 amino acids. CDR3 sequence: CASSPMAGAETDTQYF. Written as DNA, the CDR3 is TGTGCCAGCAGCCCCATGGCGGGGGCCGAGACAGATACGCAGTATTTT.

This rearrangement joins TRBV29-1 to TRBJ1-5, with D tentatively TRBD1 (6 bases). CDR1 and CDR2 (germline): SQVTM, ANQGSEA. The CDR3 spans 14 residues. V was clipped by 4 bases and J by 6 bases, with 16 bases between them. Here the CDR3 reads CSVAAGQSGQPQHF. Written as DNA, the CDR3 is TGCAGCGTTGCAGCCGGACAGTCAGGTCAGCCCCAGCATTTT.

This clonotype was recorded once. CDR3 in amino acids: CASSGQTGRWETQYF. In DNA form, the CDR3 reads TGTGCCAGCAGCGGGCAAACAGGGAGGTGGGAGACCCAGTACTTC. The chain combines TRBV9 with TRBJ2-5; perhaps D is TRBD1 or TRBD2 (6 bases each). Trimming took off 3 bases at V and 5 bases at J, with 17 bases between the two ends. The V gene's germline CDR1 is SGDLS and CDR2 YYNGEE. This CDR3 has 15 amino acids.

This clonotype was observed a single time. The chain uses TRBV19 and TRBJ2-3; D gene ambiguous. This CDR3 has 13 amino acids. Germline V lookup: CDR1 LNHDA, CDR2 SQIVND (reference sequence). V lost 3 bases to trimming and J lost 0 bases, with 4 bases between them. CDR3 in DNA: TGTGCCAGTAGTATGGGTAGCACAGATACGCAGTATTTT. Amino acids: CASSMGSTDTQYF.

The chain joins TRBV29-1 to TRBJ1-5; 8 bases agree with TRBD1. The CDR3 sequence is 14 residues long. J was trimmed by 2 bases and V by 6 bases; bases with no gene match: 6. Germline V gene sequence: CDR1 SQVTM, CDR2 ANQGSEA. The CDR3 here is CSVQGQDGNQPQHF. In nucleotides, the CDR3 is TGCAGCGTCCAGGGACAGGACGGCAATCAGCCCCAGCATTTT.

The V gene is TRBV6-5, the J gene TRBJ2-6; D perhaps matches TRBD1 (6 bases). In germline, CDR1 is MNHEY, CDR2 SVGAGI. The CDR3 has 14 amino acids. Trimming removed 9 bases at V and 2 bases at J, with 11 bases between. This CDR3 reads CASGSGAGANVLTF. The CDR3 region has the DNA TGTGCCAGTGGATCAGGGGCTGGGGCCAACGTCCTGACTTTC.

This clonotype was detected a few times. The chain is built from TRBV12-3 or TRBV12-4 and TRBJ2-3, with 7 bases that match TRBD1. The CDR3 is 15 residues long. The V gene end was trimmed by 4 bases and the J gene end by 0 bases; junction bases not matched to a gene: 4. The CDR3 DNA reads as TGTGCCAGCAGTTATCGACAGGGTAGCACAGATACGCAGTATTTT. Its translation: CASSYRQGSTDTQYF.